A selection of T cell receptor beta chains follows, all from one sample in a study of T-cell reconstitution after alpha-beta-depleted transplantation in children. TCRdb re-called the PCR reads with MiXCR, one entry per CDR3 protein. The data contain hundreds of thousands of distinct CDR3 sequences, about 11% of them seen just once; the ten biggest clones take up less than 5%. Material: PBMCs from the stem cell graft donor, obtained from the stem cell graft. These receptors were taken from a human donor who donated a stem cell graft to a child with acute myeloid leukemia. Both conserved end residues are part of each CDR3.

CASSSRGGSQPQHF	TRBV7-2	TRBJ1-5
CASSRGQGVSYEQYF	TRBV5-1	TRBJ2-7
CSAIVQGGNQPQHF	TRBV20-1	TRBJ1-5
CASSKGLAGVSSYEQYF	TRBV9	TRBJ2-7
CASSQAVRGREQYF	TRBV14	TRBJ2-7
CASSAPGQSYEQYF	TRBV9	TRBJ2-7
CSASRHSGANVLTF	TRBV20-1	TRBJ2-6
CASSRETGPSYEQYF	TRBV4-3	TRBJ2-7
CASSLRGSGRSYEQYF	TRBV6-5	TRBJ2-7
CSVVGQGNEQFF	TRBV29-1	TRBJ2-1
CASSRDAGNEQFF	TRBV2	TRBJ2-1
CASSSGPLAGRGYEQYF	TRBV5-4	TRBJ2-7
CSVEVGGQSYNEQFF	TRBV29-1	TRBJ2-1
CSAGQEYRPQHF	TRBV20-1	TRBJ1-5
CATSRDDSPWVF	TRBV15	TRBJ2-7
CASSLAAGVAYNEQFF	TRBV5-1	TRBJ2-1
CASRIRIYDNEQFF	TRBV7-8	TRBJ2-1
CASSSIRTGSAGELFF	TRBV28	TRBJ2-2
CASSLFDLIVNTEAFF	TRBV28	TRBJ1-1
CASSVSGTHSYNEQFF	TRBV11-2	TRBJ2-1
CASSLPSGRGEQFF	TRBV28	TRBJ2-1
CASSTGTGFQPQHF	TRBV25-1	TRBJ1-5
CASSFRVAGVGGELFF	TRBV5-5	TRBJ2-2
CAISETGQQETQYF	TRBV10-3	TRBJ2-5
CASSPAWAAPGQETQYF	TRBV4-2	TRBJ2-5
CASSQRLAGGVRGTDTQYF	TRBV2	TRBJ2-3
CSANDRGPQVGLGQFF	TRBV20-1	TRBJ2-1
CASSGDSDRVPEKLFF	TRBV2	TRBJ1-4
CASSWGTEGGGSQPQHF	TRBV5-1	TRBJ1-5
CSASDRAGSGNEQFF	TRBV20-1	TRBJ2-1
CASSFLQGAYYGYTF	TRBV27	TRBJ1-2
CASSQGQSYEQYF	TRBV7-2	TRBJ2-7